This is a list of T cell receptor beta chains from one sample in a study of radiotherapy plus CTLA-4 blockade in lung cancer. Sequenced by immunoSEQ multiplex PCR; TCRdb stores in-frame clones only, minus some. The sample includes 100,000 or so clones, about 83% of them seen just once. The material was peripheral blood, obtained from a patient treated with radiotherapy plus ipilimumab. The source of these receptors is a human donor with non-small cell lung cancer that progressed on radiotherapy plus ipilimumab. The CDR3 runs from the conserved cysteine through the conserved F or W. Fields, in order: J gene, clone size, V gene, D gene, CDR3 protein, CDR3 DNA. The D gene is left open where the match is weak. A row's size may be missing; if present it is once, few, many or a size class.

TRBJ1-1 . TRBV5-1 . CASSLGLAIGNRLWTEAFF TGCGCCAGCAGCTTGGGACTTGCAATCGGCAACAGGTTGTGGACTGAAGCTTTCTTT
TRBJ2-2 . TRBV7-6 TRBD1 CASSPVDRVDTGELFF TGTGCCAGCAGCCCGGTGGACAGGGTTGACACCGGGGAGCTGTTTTTT
TRBJ2-1 . TRBV4-1 . CASSNRDTDNEQFF TGCGCCAGCAGCAACCGGGATACGGACAATGAGCAGTTCTTC
TRBJ1-2 few TRBV19 . CASRSPSYYGYTF TGTGCCAGTAGATCCCCCTCCTACTATGGCTACACCTTC
TRBJ1-4 . TRBV27 . CASSLQDGRGKLFF TGTGCCAGCAGTTTACAGGACGGCAGGGGAAAACTGTTTTTT
TRBJ1-3 . TRBV19 . CASTGTDSGNTIYF TGTGCCAGCACCGGGACGGACTCTGGAAACACCATATATTTT
TRBJ2-7 . TRBV9 TRBD1 CASSDGQGISSSYEQYF TGTGCCAGCAGCGACGGACAGGGGATCTCCAGCTCCTACGAGCAGTACTTC
TRBJ2-5 once TRBV27 . CASSFRGPQETQYF TGTGCCAGCAGTTTCAGGGGACCCCAAGAGACCCAGTACTTC
TRBJ1-1 . TRBV18 . CASSRGNRENTEAFF TGTGCCAGCTCACGGGGGAACAGGGAAAACACTGAAGCTTTCTTT
TRBJ2-2 . TRBV7-3 . CASSLSGGRAGELFF TGTGCCAGCAGCTTGTCCGGGGGTCGGGCCGGGGAGCTGTTTTTT
TRBJ2-2 . TRBV2 . CASTIQGRGTVELFF TGTGCCAGCACGATCCAGGGGAGGGGCACCGTGGAGCTGTTTTTT
TRBJ1-2 . TRBV5-1 . CASSLAGVALTESNNYGYTF TGCGCCAGCAGCTTGGCCGGGGTTGCGTTGACGGAAAGTAACAACTATGGCTACACCTTC
TRBJ2-1 . TRBV28 TRBD2 CASQTSGGPTYEQFF TGTGCCAGCCAAACTAGCGGGGGCCCAACCTATGAGCAGTTCTTC
TRBJ2-7 . TRBV10-3 . CAITEGREDYEQYF TGTGCCATCACGGAAGGCAGGGAGGACTACGAGCAGTACTTC
TRBJ1-6 few TRBV4-3 . CASSQSGAGSPLHF TGCGCCAGCAGCCAGAGTGGGGCAGGTTCACCCCTCCACTTT
TRBJ2-1 . TRBV7-2 . CASSSSGLSYNEQFF TGTGCCAGCAGCTCCTCGGGACTCTCCTACAATGAGCAGTTCTTC
TRBJ1-1 . TRBV7-9 . CASSARTENTEAFF TGTGCCAGCAGCGCCAGGACAGAGAACACTGAAGCTTTCTTT
TRBJ2-1 . TRBV5-4 . CASSLVGSDEQFF TGTGCCAGCAGCTTAGTAGGGAGTGATGAGCAGTTCTTC
TRBJ2-5 few TRBV18 . CASSPDSKETQYF TGTGCCAGCTCACCGGACAGTAAAGAGACCCAGTACTTC
TRBJ2-7 few TRBV19 TRBD1 CASSIRDRGYEQYF TGTGCCAGTAGTATACGGGACAGGGGCTACGAGCAGTACTTC
TRBJ2-1 few TRBV9 . CASSTRTGDEQFF TGTGCCAGCAGCACCCGGACCGGCGATGAGCAGTTCTTC
TRBJ1-5 . TRBV27 . CASSPGTPYSNQPQHF TGTGCCAGCAGTCCAGGGACACCTTATAGCAATCAGCCCCAGCATTTT
TRBJ1-3 . TRBV18 . CASSPKGNSGNTIYF TGTGCCAGCTCACCTAAGGGTAACTCTGGAAACACCATATATTTT
TRBJ1-1 . TRBV4-2 . CASSQAPGNTEAFF TGTGCCAGCAGCCAAGCCCCGGGGAACACTGAAGCTTTCTTT
TRBJ1-5 . TRBV12-5 . CASGLEGLSNQPQHF TGTGCTAGTGGTTTGGAGGGCCTTAGCAATCAGCCCCAGCATTTT
TRBJ2-3 . TRBV7-3 . CASSLRDTDTQYF TGTGCCAGCAGCTTAAGGGACACAGATACGCAGTATTTT
TRBJ2-1 . TRBV7-9 . CASSLAGGKVGYNEQFF TGTGCCAGCAGCTTAGCGGGAGGTAAGGTAGGCTACAATGAGCAGTTCTTC
TRBJ1-5 . TRBV4-2 . CASSQDSGAGEGTYDNQPQHF TGTGCCAGCAGCCAAGATTCTGGGGCAGGGGAAGGCACCTATGACAATCAGCCCCAGCATTTT